The rows below give T cell receptor beta chains drawn from one sample of a study of CD8 T cells in Susac syndrome. One entry per CDR3 protein, called by TCRdb with MiXCR from the immunoSEQ multiplex PCR reads. The sample consists of around 170,000 distinct CDR3 sequences, almost 96% of them appearing once. Sequencing was done on a sample of CD4+ T cells from PBMCs. Receptors were obtained from a human donor with Susac syndrome. The CDR3 runs from the conserved cysteine through the conserved F or W. The D gene is left open where the match is weak. Clone size is stated in some rows and not others, as once, few, many or a class when expanded.

clone size	V gene	J gene	D gene	CDR3 DNA	CDR3 protein
NA	TRBV4-3	TRBJ1-2	NA	TGCGCCAGCAGCCGACAACCTGATAACTATGGCTACACCTTC	CASSRQPDNYGYTF
NA	TRBV5-1	TRBJ1-3	NA	TGCGCCAGCAGCTTGGGCGCTGACCGTTCTGGAAACACCATATATTTT	CASSLGADRSGNTIYF
NA	TRBV29-1	TRBJ1-4	NA	TGCAGCGTTGCACAGACTAATGAAAAACTGTTTTTT	CSVAQTNEKLFF
NA	TRBV20-1	TRBJ1-2	NA	TGCAGTGCTAGAGTTCTGGGGCTAGTTGGCTACACCTTC	CSARVLGLVGYTF
NA	TRBV16	TRBJ1-6	NA	TGTGCCAGCAGCCAACTTTATAATTCACCCCTCCACTTT	CASSQLYNSPLHF
NA	TRBV7-8	TRBJ2-3	NA	TGTGCCGTACACTGGGCATCCACAGATACGCAGTATTTT	CAVHWASTDTQYF
NA	TRBV5-4	TRBJ2-5	TRBD1	TGTGCCAGCAGCTCCGGACAGGGCCGGGAGACCCAGTACTTC	CASSSGQGRETQYF
NA	TRBV5-4	TRBJ2-3	NA	TGTGCCAGCAGCCCAAGTCCAGGCAGCACAGATACGCAGTATTTT	CASSPSPGSTDTQYF
NA	TRBV6-2/TRBV6-3	TRBJ2-3	NA	TGTGCCAGCACTCCCGTCTGGGGATATTTCCGCACAGATACGCAGTATTTT	CASTPVWGYFRTDTQYF
NA	TRBV7-9	TRBJ1-2	NA	TGTGCCAGCAGCCGAACCCGGGAGGGTGGCTACACCTTC	CASSRTREGGYTF
NA	TRBV6-2/TRBV6-3	TRBJ1-1	NA	TGTGCCAGCAGTTACGTCCCCGGCTTTGGGGGCCTGAACACTGAAGCTTTCTTT	CASSYVPGFGGLNTEAFF
NA	TRBV29-1	TRBJ1-1	NA	TGCAGCGTTGAATCGTTGGCCTCCGCTTTCTTT	CSVESLASAFF
once	TRBV20-1	TRBJ2-1	TRBD1	TGCAGTGCTAGGCGACAGGGCGATATGAATGAGCAGTTCTTC	CSARRQGDMNEQFF
NA	TRBV4-1	TRBJ2-7	TRBD1	TGCGCCAGCAGCCAAACTAAGGACAGGGCAGATGGGGTCTACGAGCAGTACTTC	CASSQTKDRADGVYEQYF
NA	TRBV11-2	TRBJ1-2	NA	TGTGCCAGCAGCCCATTGGGCTACGGCTACACCTTC	CASSPLGYGYTF
NA	TRBV11-1	TRBJ1-5	TRBD1	TGTGCCAGTCCGGGACAGGAGCTGTATAGCAATCAGCCCCAGCATTTT	CASPGQELYSNQPQHF
NA	TRBV20-1	TRBJ2-5	TRBD1	TGCAGTGCTGCCTACCTTGGGACAGGTATTCAAGAGACCCAGTACTTC	CSAAYLGTGIQETQYF
NA	TRBV12-3/TRBV12-4	TRBJ1-1	TRBD1	TGTGCCAGCAGTTACCGACAGGGGAGAACTGAAGCTTTCTTT	CASSYRQGRTEAFF
NA	TRBV30	TRBJ2-1	NA	TGTGCCTGGAGGTTAAAAGGGGCCTCCGCCAATGAGCAGTTCTTC	CAWRLKGASANEQFF
NA	TRBV20-1	TRBJ1-1	NA	TGCAGTGCTCCCTGGGGGGGAAGAGGGAACACTGAAGCTTTCTTT	CSAPWGGRGNTEAFF
NA	TRBV15	TRBJ2-3	NA	TGTGCCACCAGCACAAGAAGTCCAGGCCCCCTTACAGATACGCAGTATTTT	CATSTRSPGPLTDTQYF
NA	TRBV12-3/TRBV12-4	TRBJ1-1	NA	TGTGCCAGCAGTCTCCGCGGACACAGCGAAGCTTTCTTT	CASSLRGHSEAFF
NA	TRBV3-1	TRBJ2-3	TRBD1	TGTGCCAGCAGCCTCCGACAGGGGAAGGATACGCAGTATTTT	CASSLRQGKDTQYF
NA	TRBV20-1	TRBJ2-7	TRBD1	TGCAGTGCTTCACCGACAGGGGCGAGCTCCTACGAGCAGTACTTC	CSASPTGASSYEQYF
NA	TRBV28	TRBJ2-7	TRBD2	TGTGCCAGCAGTTTACGGGACTACCGCTACGAGCAGTACTTC	CASSLRDYRYEQYF
NA	TRBV20-1	TRBJ2-2	TRBD2	TGCAGTGCGAGCGGGGGGTGGGACACCGGGGAGCTGTTTTTT	CSASGGWDTGELFF
NA	TRBV29-1	TRBJ1-1	NA	TGCAGCGTTGTTAAGAGGGACACTGAAGCTTTCTTT	CSVVKRDTEAFF